The entry below describes one T cell receptor (beta chain). The antigen is not known. Reverse transcription of roughly 0.5 to 1 ug RNA used random hexamers. MiXCR, run by TCRdb on the immunoSEQ multiplex PCR reads, gives a single entry per CDR3 protein. Among over 150,000 distinct CDR3 sequences listed, 95% to 97% were seen once. This sample was taken from a study of CD8 T cells in Susac syndrome. Study summary: Within the sequenced Susac syndrome patient group, six exhibited active disease and under 10 were in remission.

Points from the study as a whole: CD4+ T cell repertoires in Susac syndrome lacked clonal expansion.

The sequenced target, TCR beta, came from blood CD8+ and CD4+ T cells. The origin of this receptor is a human donor with Susac syndrome. The sample taken for sequencing was CD4+ T cells from PBMCs.

CDR3 in DNA: TGCAGCGCGGGACAGTGGGGCGGGGAGCTGTTTTTT. This encodes CSAGQWGGELFF. This rearrangement joins TRBV29-1 to TRBJ2-2, with 7 bases fitting TRBD1. The CDR3 consists of 12 residues. Per germline, CDR1 SQVTM and CDR2 ANQGSEA. V lost 7 bases to trimming and J lost 7 bases; unmatched junction nucleotides: 6.